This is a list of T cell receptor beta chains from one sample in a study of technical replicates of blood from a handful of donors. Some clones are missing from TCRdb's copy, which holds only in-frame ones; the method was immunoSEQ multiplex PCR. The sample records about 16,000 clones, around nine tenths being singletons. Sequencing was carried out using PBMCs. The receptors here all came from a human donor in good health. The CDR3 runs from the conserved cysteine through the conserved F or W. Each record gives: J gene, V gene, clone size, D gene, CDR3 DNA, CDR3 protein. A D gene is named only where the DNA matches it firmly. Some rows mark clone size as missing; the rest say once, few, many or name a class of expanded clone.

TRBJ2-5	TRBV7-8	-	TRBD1	TGTGCCAGCAGCCGCCGGGACAGGGGGCCGGAGACCCAGTACTTC	CASSRRDRGPETQYF
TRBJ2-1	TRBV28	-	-	TGTGCCAGCGCGTCAGCGGCAGACTCCTACAATGAGCAGTTCTTC	CASASAADSYNEQFF
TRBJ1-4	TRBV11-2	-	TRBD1	TGTGCCAGCAGCCACAGGACAGGGGGTAATGAAAAACTGTTTTTT	CASSHRTGGNEKLFF
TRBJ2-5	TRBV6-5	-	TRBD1	TGTGCCAGCAGGTCCGCCGGGACAGGGGGGGACCAGTACTTC	CASRSAGTGGDQYF
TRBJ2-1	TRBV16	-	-	TGTGCCAGCAGCCGCCCCTCGGGGGGCCATGAGCAGTTCTTC	CASSRPSGGHEQFF
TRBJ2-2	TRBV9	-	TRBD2	TGTGCCAGCAGCGTAGATAGCGGGAGATCCGGGGAGCTGTTTTTT	CASSVDSGRSGELFF
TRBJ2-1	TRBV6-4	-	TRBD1	TGTGCCAGCAGCGACGGGACAGGGGGGGCCGATGAGCAGTTCTTC	CASSDGTGGADEQFF
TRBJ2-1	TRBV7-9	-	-	TGTGCCGTCCCGGGGTCCCGGGAGTACAATGAGCAGTTCTTC	CAVPGSREYNEQFF
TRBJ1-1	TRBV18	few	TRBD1	TGTGCCAGCTCTCTACAGGGGGAAGCTTTCTTT	CASSLQGEAFF
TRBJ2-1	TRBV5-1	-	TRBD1	TGCGCCAGCAGCCGCAACAGGGGGTCCTACAATGAGCAGTTCTTC	CASSRNRGSYNEQFF
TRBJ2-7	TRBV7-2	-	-	TGTGCCAGCAGCTTAGGGCAGGGGAGTGGCGAGCAGTACTTC	CASSLGQGSGEQYF